The clone carrying this T cell receptor beta chain was recorded once. The antigen is unknown. CDR1 is MDHEN, CDR2 SYDVKM, per germline. This CDR3 comprises 14 residues. Unmatched junction bases numbered 9, after V lost 6 bases and J lost 5 bases. Study donors comprised healthy, HIV-negative adults devoid of recent acute infection or vaccination. Donors comprised only Caucasian adults living in Nashville, Tennessee. The data were taken from a study of shared clonotypes between healthy human individuals. Study-wide results and caveats: Approximately 5.1% was the fraction of naive CD4 clonotypes found shared across a few donors.

TCRdb's table, derived via immunoSEQ multiplex PCR, lists solely in-frame clones and lacks some. The sample yields 550,000 to 700,000 clones, less than 80% seen once. The specimen sequenced was memory CD4+ T cells sorted from blood. Subset defined: CD45RA-negative fraction. This TCR was recovered from a woman under 40 in good health. The rearrangement uses TRBV28 and TRBJ1-2; 7 positions agree with TRBD1. The chain's CDR3 is CASRIPGTAYGYTF. In DNA, the CDR3 is TGTGCCAGCAGGATACCCGGGACAGCATATGGCTACACCTTC.